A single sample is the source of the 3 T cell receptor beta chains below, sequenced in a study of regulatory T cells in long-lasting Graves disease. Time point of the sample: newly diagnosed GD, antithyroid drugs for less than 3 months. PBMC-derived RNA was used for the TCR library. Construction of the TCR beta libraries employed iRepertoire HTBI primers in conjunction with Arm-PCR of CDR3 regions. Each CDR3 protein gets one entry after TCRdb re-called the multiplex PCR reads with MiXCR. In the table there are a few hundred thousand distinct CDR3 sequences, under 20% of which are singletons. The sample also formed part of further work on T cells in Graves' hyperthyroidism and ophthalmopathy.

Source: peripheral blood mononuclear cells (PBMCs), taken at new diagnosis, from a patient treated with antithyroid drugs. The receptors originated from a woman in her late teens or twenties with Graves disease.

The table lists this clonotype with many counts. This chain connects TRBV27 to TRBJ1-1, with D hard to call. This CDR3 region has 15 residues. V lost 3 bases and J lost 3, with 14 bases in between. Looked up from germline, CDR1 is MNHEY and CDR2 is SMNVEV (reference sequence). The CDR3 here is CASSFWALGDTEAFF. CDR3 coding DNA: TGTGCCAGCAGTTTTTGGGCCCTGGGCGACACTGAAGCTTTCTTT.

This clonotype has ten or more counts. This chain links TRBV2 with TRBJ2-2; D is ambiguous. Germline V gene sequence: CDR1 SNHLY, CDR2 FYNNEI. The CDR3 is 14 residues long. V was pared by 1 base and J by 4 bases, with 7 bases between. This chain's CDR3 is CASSEGRLTGELFF. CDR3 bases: TGTGCCAGCAGTGAAGGGCGACTCACCGGGGAGCTGTTTTTT. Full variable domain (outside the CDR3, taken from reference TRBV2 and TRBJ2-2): EPEVTQTPSHQVTQMGQEVILRCVPISNHLYFYWYRQILGQKVEFLVSFYNNEISEKSEIFDDQFSVERPDGSNFTLKIRSTKLEDSAMYFCASSEGRLTGELFFGEGSRLTVL.

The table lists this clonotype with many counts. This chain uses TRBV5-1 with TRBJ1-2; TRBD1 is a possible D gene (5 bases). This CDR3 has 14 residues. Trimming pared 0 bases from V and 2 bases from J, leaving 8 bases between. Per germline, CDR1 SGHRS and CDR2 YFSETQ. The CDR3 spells CASSLGGENYGYTF. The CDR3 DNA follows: TGCGCCAGCAGCTTGGGGGGGGAAAACTATGGCTACACCTTC.